Below are 8 T cell receptor beta chains sequenced from a single sample in a study of post-analysis software for immune sequencing data (dated by TCRdb to between 2014 and 2017). Receptors were amplified or captured by PCR. The instrument was an Illumina HiSeq 2500. Unique molecular identifiers were incorporated into TCR beta cDNA libraries to reduce PCR and sequencing biases. TCRdb trimmed public reads at Q25 via fastp, called clones via MiXCR and kept in-frame beta chains. Every distinct CDR3 protein forms one entry, paired with its most common genes and DNA. The sample table lists about 770,000 distinct CDR3 sequences, just over 45% of them with a count of one. The top ten clonotypes cover roughly 4.5% of the sample. The investigation overall reported the following: Patients showed significantly higher frequencies than controls for roughly five TRBV segments, among them TRBV5-6, TRBV5-1 and TRBV20-1.

For these receptors, no antigen is known. The material sequenced was blood. Receptors originate from a girl between 5 and 17 years old with multiple sclerosis.

The rearrangement uses TRBV27 and TRBJ2-4; D is unclear. The J call is doubtful: the DNA matches TRBJ2-7 better. Germline CDR1 and CDR2: MNHEY and SMNVEV (reference sequence). This CDR3 has 13 residues. Here the CDR3 DNA reads TGTGCCAGCAGTTTCGGACCAGTCTACGAGCAGTACTTC. Amino acid sequence: CASSFGPVYEQYF.

Notes on this clonotype: One end of the junction varies from germline; a read error may be responsible. The chain couples TRBV20-1 to TRBJ2-5; 7 bases are a match to TRBD2. Germline CDR1 is DFQATT and CDR2 is SNEGSKA (reference sequence). The CDR3 runs 14 residues. Here the CDR3 reads CNAMGLAEQKTQYF. The DNA for the CDR3 is TGCAATGCTATGGGGCTAGCGGAGCAGAAGACCCAGTACTTC.

V is TRBV6-5 and J is TRBJ1-6; D gene ambiguous. Trimming stripped 4 bases from V and 7 bases from J, with 8 bases between. Germline V gives CDR1 MNHEY, CDR2 SVGAGI. The CDR3 sequence is 13 residues long. The CDR3 DNA reads TGTGCCAGCAGTTTCGGGAGGAATTCACCCCTCCACTTT. It specifies CASSFGRNSPLHF.

This chain connects TRBV29-1 to TRBJ2-3; the D is unclear. There are 11 residues in the CDR3. Trimming removed 7 bases at V and 2 bases at J, with 7 bases between. Germline CDR1 is SQVTM and CDR2 is ANQGSEA. CDR3 in DNA: TGCAGCGCTTGTATCACAGATACGCAGTATTTT. This codes for CSACITDTQYF.

There are many counts of this clonotype. V and J are TRBV10-3 and TRBJ2-3; D call uncertain. The V and J ends lost 4 bases and 0 bases respectively, with 17 bases between them. Germline loops: CDR1 ENHRY, CDR2 SYGVKD. This CDR3 region has 17 residues. The CDR3 here is CAISGDDGRHSTDTQYF. CDR3 DNA sequence: TGTGCCATCAGTGGGGATGACGGACGGCATAGCACAGATACGCAGTATTTT.

This clonotype was observed once. This sequence joins TRBV27 and TRBJ2-1; D unresolved. Germline V gives CDR1 MNHEY, CDR2 SMNVEV (reference sequence). There are 12 residues in the CDR3. V was shortened by 11 bases and J by 9 bases, with 17 bases between the two germline ends. CDR3 coding DNA: TGTGCCGCATCTGGGCTAGGCGGTGAGCAGTTCTTC. Encoded protein: CAASGLGGEQFF.

The genes are TRBV7-9 and TRBJ2-3; tentative D call: TRBD2 (6 bases). The CDR3 length is 14 residues. The germline CDR1 and CDR2 sequences are SEHNR and FQNEAQ (reference sequence). V was clipped by 4 bases and J by 6 bases, with 14 bases between them. The CDR3 sequence: CASSWESAGDTQYF. As DNA, the CDR3 is TGTGCCAGCAGCTGGGAGAGCGCGGGGGATACGCAGTATTTT.

DNA for the CDR3: TGCAGTGCATGGACAGCGAACACCGGGGAGCTGTTTTTT. It encodes CSAWTANTGELFF. The chain couples TRBV20-1 to TRBJ2-2; a possible D gene is TRBD1 (6 bases). Trimming removed 6 bases from V and 0 bases from J, with 8 bases in between. Germline CDR1 reads DFQATT; CDR2 reads SNEGSKA (reference sequence). The CDR3 spans 13 residues.